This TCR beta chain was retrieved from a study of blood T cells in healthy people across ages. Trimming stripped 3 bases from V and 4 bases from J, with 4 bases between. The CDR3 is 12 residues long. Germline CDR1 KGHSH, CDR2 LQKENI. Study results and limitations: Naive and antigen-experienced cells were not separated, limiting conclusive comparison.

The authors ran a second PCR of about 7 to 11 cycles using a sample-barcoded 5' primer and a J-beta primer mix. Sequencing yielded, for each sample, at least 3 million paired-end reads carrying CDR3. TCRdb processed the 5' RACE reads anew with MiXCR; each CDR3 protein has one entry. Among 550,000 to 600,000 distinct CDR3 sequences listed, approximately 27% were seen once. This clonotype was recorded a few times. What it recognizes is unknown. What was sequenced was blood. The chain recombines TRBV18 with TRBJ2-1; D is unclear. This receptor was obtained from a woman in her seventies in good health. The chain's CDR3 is CASSPGYNEQFF. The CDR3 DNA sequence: TGTGCCAGCTCACCCGGGTACAATGAGCAGTTCTTC.